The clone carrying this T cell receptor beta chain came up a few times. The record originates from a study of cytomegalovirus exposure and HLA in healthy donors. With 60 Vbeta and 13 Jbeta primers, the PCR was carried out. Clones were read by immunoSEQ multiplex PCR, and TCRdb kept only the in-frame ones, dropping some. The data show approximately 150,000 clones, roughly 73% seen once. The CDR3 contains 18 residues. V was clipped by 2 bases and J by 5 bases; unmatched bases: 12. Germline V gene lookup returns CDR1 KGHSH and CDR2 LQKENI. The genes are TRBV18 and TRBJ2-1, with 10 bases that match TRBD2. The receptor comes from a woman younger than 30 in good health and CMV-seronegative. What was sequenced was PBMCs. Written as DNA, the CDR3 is TGTGCCAGCTCACCAGCCGGGACTAGCGTGTTTGGGGACAATGAGCAGTTCTTC. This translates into CASSPAGTSVFGDNEQFF.